Listed below are T cell receptor beta chains from one sample, sequenced in a study of T cell repertoires in ileal Crohn's disease. The protocol was immunoSEQ multiplex PCR, while the TCRdb copy is restricted to in-frame clones and leaves out a portion. The sample has about 62,000 clones, about 88% seen once. The specimen sequenced was ileal tissue. These receptors were obtained from an adult with Crohn's disease. Each CDR3 is given with its conserved first and last residue. The order of the fields is clone size, V gene, D gene, J gene, CDR3 protein, CDR3 DNA. A D gene is named only where the DNA matches it firmly. Only part of the rows carry a size: once, few, many, or a class if the clone is expanded.

NA	TRBV11-2	TRBD1	TRBJ1-2	CASSLGRDRGNYGYTF	TGTGCCAGCAGCTTAGGTCGCGACAGGGGTAACTATGGCTACACCTTC
NA	TRBV7-8	TRBD2	TRBJ2-5	CASSFPGGIQETQYF	TGTGCCAGCAGCTTCCCGGGGGGTATCCAAGAGACCCAGTACTTC
NA	TRBV25-1	NA	TRBJ2-7	CARGQNYEQYF	TGTGCCAGGGGCCAGAACTACGAGCAGTACTTC
few	TRBV19	NA	TRBJ2-4	CASSITGIKNIQYF	TGTGCCAGTAGTATAACCGGGATCAAAAACATTCAGTACTTC
NA	TRBV30	NA	TRBJ2-7	CAWSRQGFSYEQYF	TGTGCCTGGAGTCGGCAGGGGTTTTCCTACGAGCAGTACTTC
NA	TRBV7-8	TRBD1	TRBJ2-1	CASSLALTGEQFF	TGTGCCAGCAGCTTAGCGCTGACAGGGGAGCAGTTCTTC
NA	TRBV6-6	TRBD1	TRBJ1-2	CASSRGTGGNYGYTF	TGTGCCAGCAGTCGGGGGACAGGGGGAAACTATGGCTACACCTTC
NA	TRBV5-4	TRBD1	TRBJ1-3	CASSLQGAVIGNTIYF	TGTGCCAGCAGCTTACAGGGGGCGGTTATTGGAAACACCATATATTTT
NA	TRBV30	NA	TRBJ1-1	CAWAWGGSITEAFF	TGTGCCTGGGCTTGGGGGGGCAGTATCACTGAAGCTTTCTTT
NA	TRBV7-9	NA	TRBJ2-1	CASSLWVTGEVGNEQFF	TGTGCCAGCAGCTTATGGGTAACCGGGGAGGTAGGCAATGAGCAGTTCTTC